The clone carrying this T cell receptor (beta chain) has only a few counts. Its antigen is not identified. A single base separates this from a much larger clone, so it may be a read error. Libraries for naive CD8 T cells, which were made from roughly 18,000 to 920,000 sorted cells, drew on 10%, 30% or 50% of the RNA. When naive CD8 T cells were sorted, they were gated as CD8+CD4-CCR7+CD45RA+. TCRdb passed the PCR reads through MiXCR, listing each CDR3 protein once. The table includes under 650,000 distinct CDR3 sequences, 20% detected once. These data originate in a study of molecular identifiers for immune sequencing clone quantification. Study-level points and caveats: Barcodes shared by identical TCR molecules could lead to underestimated sizes of highly expanded clones.

The V gene lost 2 bases and the J gene lost 2 bases, with 6 bases spanning the gap. The CDR3 is 13 amino acids. The germline V gene encodes CDR1 SQVTM and CDR2 ANQGSEA. Sequences were obtained from naive CD8+ T cells from blood, with Jurkat cell RNA spiked in. Subset indicated: FACS-sorted CD8+CD4-CCR7+CD45RA+ naive T cells. This receptor was taken from a human donor in good health. Some libraries in this study had Jurkat cell RNA spiked in. The J gene is TRBJ2-2, the V gene TRBV29-1; D is uncertain. The CDR3 DNA is TGCAGCGTTGAAACCGTTAACACCGGGGAGCTGTTTTTT. Translating it yields CSVETVNTGELFF.